The source of this TCR beta chain is a study of blood T cell repertoires in COVID-19 (TCRdb year 2020). The study in broad terms: Collaborator samples came from the United States, Italy and Spain and covered acute and convalescent phases of COVID-19. The prospective study material was composed of cDNA or gDNA derived from T cells, B-cell-depleted T cells, or PBMCs. Subjects who had been exposed to COVID-19, were actively infected with it, or had recovered from it provided the deeply sampled blood TCRbeta repertoires that made up the dataset. A freely available public database, intended as a resource for researchers studying the immune response to SARS-CoV-2, is where the repertoires were released. Samples were obtained from the ongoing ImmuneRACE study (first 160 participants) and from 1,000 to 1,500 subjects provided by 6 global collaborators. Nearly every sample came with metadata listing a de-identified subject ID, COVID-19 status, age in years and sex. HLA class I and class II types, where available, came from metadata supplied by the sample provider rather than from assay-based typing.

In Seattle, one collaborating source enrolled patients while the infection was active and tracked those patients longitudinally over the course of disease. Each collaborating institution followed its own protocols to collect whole blood in K2EDTA tubes. For TCRbeta analysis, collaborator samples were shipped as frozen whole blood, as isolated PBMCs, or as DNA extracted from either sample type. TCRbeta CDR3 regions were amplified from genomic DNA by means of the immunoSEQ Assay, a bias-controlled multiplex PCR. Turning to the authors' computational methods: The number of nucleated cells in each sample was estimated from the amplification of reference gene primers within the assay. To quantify the absolute abundance of each unique TCRbeta CDR3 rearrangement, sequence reads were collapsed and filtered. For each sample, productive Simpson clonality was calculated as the square root of Simpson's diversity index across productive rearrangements. Held by TCRdb, this immuneACCESS table contains in-frame sequences only and omits some clones. Under half of the omission traces to an unresolved V gene where checked; the cause of the rest is unknown. V, J and clone size reflect that table, while D and trimming were determined from the DNA. Across this sample there are 250,000 to 300,000 clones, with just over 90% seen only once. The leading ten clones occupy 2% to 2.5% of the sample.

Findings and caveats that apply to the study as a whole: How much clinical and demographic metadata was included differed by source and by participant, and the metadata was provided uncurated.

Remarks on this clone: The antigen it binds to is not known. No clone much larger than this one lies a single base away; base qualities are absent.

For CDR1 and CDR2, the germline V gene (reference sequence) lists LNHDA and SQIVND. The germline ends are 18 bases apart after V is trimmed by 5 bases and J by 3 bases. From the cysteine through the phenylalanine, the CDR3 covers 16 amino acids. Just CDR3 DNA is preserved here, 48 bases in frame from base 1. The sequencing sample was made of peripheral blood. This receptor was taken from a woman in her thirties with COVID-19, enrolled during active disease. The V and J segments used are TRBV19 and TRBJ2-3; perhaps TRBD1 is the D gene, with 6 bases matching. The CDR3 amino acid sequence is: CASSALGTPGTDTQYF. In nucleotide form, the sequence is TGTGCCAGTAGTGCCCTCGGGACACCCGGGACAGATACGCAGTATTTT.